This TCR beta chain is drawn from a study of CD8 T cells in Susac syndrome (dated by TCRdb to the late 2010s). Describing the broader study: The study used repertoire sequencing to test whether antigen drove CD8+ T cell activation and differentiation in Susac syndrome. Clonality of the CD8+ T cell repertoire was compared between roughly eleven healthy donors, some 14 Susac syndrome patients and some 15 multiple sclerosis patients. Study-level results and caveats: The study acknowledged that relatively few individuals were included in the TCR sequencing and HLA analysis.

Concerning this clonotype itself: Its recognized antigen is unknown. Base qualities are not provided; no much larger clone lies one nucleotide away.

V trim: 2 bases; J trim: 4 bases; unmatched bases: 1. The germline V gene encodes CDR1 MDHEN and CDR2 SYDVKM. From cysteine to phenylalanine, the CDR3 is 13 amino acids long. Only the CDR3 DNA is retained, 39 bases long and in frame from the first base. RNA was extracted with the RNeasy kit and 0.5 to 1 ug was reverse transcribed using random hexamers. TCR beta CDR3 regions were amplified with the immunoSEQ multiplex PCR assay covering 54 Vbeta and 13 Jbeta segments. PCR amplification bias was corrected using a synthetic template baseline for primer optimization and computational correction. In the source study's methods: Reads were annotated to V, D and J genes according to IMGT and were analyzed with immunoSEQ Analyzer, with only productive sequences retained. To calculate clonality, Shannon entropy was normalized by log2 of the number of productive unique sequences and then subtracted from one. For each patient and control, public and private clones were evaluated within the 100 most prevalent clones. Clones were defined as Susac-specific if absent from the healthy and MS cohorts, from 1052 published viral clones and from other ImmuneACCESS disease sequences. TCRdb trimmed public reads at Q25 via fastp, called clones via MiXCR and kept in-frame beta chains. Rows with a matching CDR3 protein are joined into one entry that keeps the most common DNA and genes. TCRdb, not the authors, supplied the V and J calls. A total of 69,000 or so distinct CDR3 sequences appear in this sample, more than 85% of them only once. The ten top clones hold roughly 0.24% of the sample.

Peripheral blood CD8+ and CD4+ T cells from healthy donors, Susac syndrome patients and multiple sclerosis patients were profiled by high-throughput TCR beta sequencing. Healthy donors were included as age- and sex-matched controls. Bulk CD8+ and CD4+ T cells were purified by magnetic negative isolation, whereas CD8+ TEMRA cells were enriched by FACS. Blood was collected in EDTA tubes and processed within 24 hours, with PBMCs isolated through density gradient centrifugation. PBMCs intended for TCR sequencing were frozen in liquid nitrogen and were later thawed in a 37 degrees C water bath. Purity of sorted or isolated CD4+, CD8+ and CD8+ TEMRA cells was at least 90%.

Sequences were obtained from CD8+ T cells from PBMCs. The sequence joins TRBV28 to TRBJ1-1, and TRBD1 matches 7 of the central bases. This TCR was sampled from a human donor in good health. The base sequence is TGTGCCAGCAGTTTAAGGGGGCGCACTGAAGCTTTCTTT. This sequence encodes CASSLRGRTEAFF.